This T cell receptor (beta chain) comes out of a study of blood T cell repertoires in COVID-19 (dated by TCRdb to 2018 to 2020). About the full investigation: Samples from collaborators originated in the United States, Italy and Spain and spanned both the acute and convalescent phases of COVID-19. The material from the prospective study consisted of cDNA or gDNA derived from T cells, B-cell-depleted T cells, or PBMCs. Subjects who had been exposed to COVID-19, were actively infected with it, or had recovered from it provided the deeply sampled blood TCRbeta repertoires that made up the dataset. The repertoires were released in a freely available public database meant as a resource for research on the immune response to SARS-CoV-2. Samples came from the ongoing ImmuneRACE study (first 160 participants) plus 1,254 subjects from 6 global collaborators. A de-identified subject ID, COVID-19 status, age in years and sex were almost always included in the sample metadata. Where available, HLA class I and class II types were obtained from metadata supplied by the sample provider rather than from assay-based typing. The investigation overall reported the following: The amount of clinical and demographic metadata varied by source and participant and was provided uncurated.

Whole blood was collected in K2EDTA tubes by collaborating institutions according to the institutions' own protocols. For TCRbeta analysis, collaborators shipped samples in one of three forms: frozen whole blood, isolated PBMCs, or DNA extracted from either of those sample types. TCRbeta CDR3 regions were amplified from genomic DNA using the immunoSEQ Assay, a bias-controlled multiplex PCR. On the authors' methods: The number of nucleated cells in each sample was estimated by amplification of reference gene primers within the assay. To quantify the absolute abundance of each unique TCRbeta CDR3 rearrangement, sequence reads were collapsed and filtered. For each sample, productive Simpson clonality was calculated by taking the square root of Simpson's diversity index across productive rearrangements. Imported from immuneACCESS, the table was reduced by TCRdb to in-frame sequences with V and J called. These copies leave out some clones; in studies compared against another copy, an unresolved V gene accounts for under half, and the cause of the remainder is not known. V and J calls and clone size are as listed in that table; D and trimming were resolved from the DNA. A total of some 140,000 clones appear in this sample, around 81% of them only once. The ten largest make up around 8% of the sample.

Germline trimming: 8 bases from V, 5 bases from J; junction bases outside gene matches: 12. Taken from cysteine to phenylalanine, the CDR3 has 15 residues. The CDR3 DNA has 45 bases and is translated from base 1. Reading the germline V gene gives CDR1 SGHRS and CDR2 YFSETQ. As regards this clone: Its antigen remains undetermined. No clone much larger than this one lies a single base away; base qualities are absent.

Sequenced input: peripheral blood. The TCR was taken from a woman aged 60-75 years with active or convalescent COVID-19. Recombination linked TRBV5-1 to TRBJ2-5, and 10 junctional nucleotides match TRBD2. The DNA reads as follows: TGCGCCAGTCACGTCCTAGCGGGGGTCGGGGAGACCCAGTACTTC. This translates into CASHVLAGVGETQYF.